One sample yielded the 10 T cell receptor beta chains listed below, sequenced in a study of identical twins. TCRdb fed the 5' RACE reads into MiXCR, producing one record per CDR3 protein. This sample yields about 520,000 distinct CDR3 sequences, of which 20% to 25% are seen a single time; 0.75% to 0.95% belongs to the top ten. Separately, the same data were catalogued under a study of T cells expressing NK-cell markers.

The sequencing sample was made of CD4+ T cells sorted from blood. Source of these receptors: a woman between 18 and 29 years old in good health.

This clonotype has more than one count but fewer than ten. V gene TRBV2 combines with J gene TRBJ1-6, with a possible D match to TRBD1 (6 bases). The CDR3 totals 14 residues. Per the germline V gene, CDR1 is SNHLY and CDR2 is FYNNEI. V lost 4 bases and J lost 8, with 12 bases in between. The CDR3 reads CASSGTGTDSPLHF. As DNA, the CDR3 is TGTGCCAGCAGTGGAACAGGGACGGATTCACCCCTCCACTTT. The whole variable domain, filled in from reference TRBV2 and TRBJ1-6, reads EPEVTQTPSHQVTQMGQEVILRCVPISNHLYFYWYRQILGQKVEFLVSFYNNEISEKSEIFDDQFSVERPDGSNFTLKIRSTKLEDSAMYFCASSGTGTDSPLHFGNGTRLTVT.

The chain links TRBV20-1 to TRBJ1-1, with 7 bases fitting TRBD1. Trimming removed 5 bases from V and 0 bases from J; junction bases left unmatched: 6. Germline loops: CDR1 DFQATT, CDR2 SNEGSKA (reference sequence). The CDR3 extends over 14 amino acids. CDR3 DNA sequence: TGCAGTGCTCTAAAGACAGGGATGAACACTGAAGCTTTCTTT. Amino acid sequence: CSALKTGMNTEAFF.

The DNA of the CDR3 is TGTGCCAGCAGTGCACTAGCGGGAGGTCTGCGGGAGACCCAGTACTTC. This sequence encodes CASSALAGGLRETQYF. The chain uses TRBV2 and TRBJ2-5; 12 nucleotides align to TRBD2. CDR3 size: 16 residues. Per the germline V gene, CDR1 is SNHLY and CDR2 is FYNNEI. V lost 4 bases and J lost 5; bases outside the gene matches: 8.

This chain connects TRBV11-2 to TRBJ2-7; 8 positions match TRBD2. Germline CDR1 reads SGHAT; CDR2 reads FQNNGV. Germline trimming cut 1 base from V and 6 bases from J; bases unmatched to any gene: 2. The CDR3 spans 13 residues. As DNA, the CDR3 is TGTGCCAGCAGCTTAGTTCGGGGGGGCGAGCAGTACTTC. This gives the protein CASSLVRGGEQYF.

The J gene is TRBJ2-7, the V gene TRBV29-1; D is undetermined. CDR3 length equals 13 residues. V was trimmed by 2 bases and J by 6 bases, leaving 14 bases between them. Germline V gene lookup returns CDR1 SQVTM and CDR2 ANQGSEA. CDR3 nucleotide sequence: TGCAGCGTTGAACGCGAGCCCTCCGGCGAGCAGTACTTC. Translated: CSVEREPSGEQYF.

DNA for the CDR3: TGTGCCAGCAGCGTCCAAGATACGCAGTATTTT. This translates into CASSVQDTQYF. The chain combines TRBV9 with TRBJ2-3; D not resolved. V was pared by 2 bases and J by 5 bases, with 3 bases between. The CDR3 runs to 11 residues. CDR1 SGDLS and CDR2 YYNGEE come from the germline V gene.

J is TRBJ1-5 and V is TRBV10-3; TRBD1 matches 7 bases. The CDR3 extends over 17 amino acids. With V trimmed by 2 bases and J by 1 base, 8 bases remained unmatched. Germline CDR1 is ENHRY and CDR2 is SYGVKD. The CDR3, as DNA: TGTGCCATCAGTGAGCCTAGACAGGGTATGAGCAATCAGCCCCAGCATTTT. Protein sequence: CAISEPRQGMSNQPQHF.

This clonotype occurred a few times. V gene TRBV9 combines with J gene TRBJ2-5, with D perhaps matching TRBD2 (7 bases). Trimming shortened V by 3 bases and J by 5 bases, and 20 bases separated the two germline ends. The CDR3 spans 16 residues. Germline CDR1 is SGDLS and CDR2 is YYNGEE. CDR3 bases: TGTGCCAGCAGCGGAGAGGGGTCGGGGGGCAGGGAGACCCAGTACTTC. This translates into CASSGEGSGGRETQYF.

The rearrangement uses TRBV4-1 and TRBJ2-3; 7 nucleotides align to TRBD2. The germline V gene encodes CDR1 MGHRA and CDR2 YSYEKL. The CDR3 sequence is 16 residues long. Trimming removed 1 base from V and 2 bases from J; junction bases left unmatched: 6. CDR3 residues: CASSQALAAYTDTQYF. The CDR3 DNA reads TGCGCCAGCAGCCAAGCGCTAGCGGCTTACACAGATACGCAGTATTTT.

Here the CDR3 reads CSARDLAPPGDYTF. The DNA for the CDR3 is TGCAGTGCTAGAGATCTGGCACCTCCTGGGGACTACACCTTC. The chain links TRBV20-1 to TRBJ1-2; no firm D call. V lost 0 bases to trimming and J lost 10 bases, with 18 bases between them. The CDR3 is 14 amino acids. Germline V gene sequence: CDR1 DFQATT, CDR2 SNEGSKA (reference sequence).